The clone carrying this T cell receptor beta chain showed up many times. The total RNA that was extracted per sample amounted to at least 5.5 micrograms. The data originate from a study of blood T cells in healthy people across ages. Study overall: Capturing about one barcoded beta molecule per two T cells was achieved by template switching.

This CDR3 spans 16 amino acids. Germline V gene sequence: CDR1 LNHNV, CDR2 YYDKDF (reference sequence). Trimming removed 6 bases at V and 0 bases at J, with 17 bases between. Combining a sample-barcoded 5' primer with a J-beta primer mix, a second PCR ran for about 6 to 11 cycles. Template switching added a 12-random-nucleotide identifier to every cDNA molecule. TCRdb fed the 5' RACE reads into MiXCR, producing one record per CDR3 protein. The sample contains some 790,000 distinct CDR3 sequences, less than 35% of which appear only once. The sample consisted of blood. The chain is built from TRBV15 and TRBJ2-5; tentative D call: TRBD1 (6 bases). The source is a woman of 80 years or more in good health. The CDR3 is CATRGGGGTYQETQYF. The CDR3 region has the DNA TGTGCCACCAGAGGGGGTGGGGGTACCTACCAAGAGACCCAGTACTTC.